Listed here is a single T cell receptor beta chain. What it recognizes is unknown. Gene names and germline refer to mouse. The DNA ends 1 residue before the CDR3 does, and the rest of the CDR3 is filled in from the germline J gene. CDR3 sequences, V/J genes, frequencies and template counts came from survey-depth TCRbeta sequencing. Produced via immunoSEQ multiplex PCR; TCRdb's table is partial and in-frame only. The table includes about 4,000 clones, around 50% detected once. This entry belongs to a study of tissue T cells after allogeneic stem cell transplantation. Overall study results and limits: TCR repertoires tracked anatomic similarity, regardless of disease or transplant status. Shared clones across patients were few; motif clustering revealed tissue-specific shared signatures. Which tissue TCRs were alloreactive or antigen-specific was not determined. Some clones might be persisting host cells.

The CDR3 has 14 amino acids. V was pared by 4 bases and J by 0 bases, with 4 bases between. Germline V gene lookup returns CDR1 KGHPV and CDR2 FQNQEV (reference sequence). Stated time point: mouse harvest day 7 after allogeneic transplant. Tail vein injection delivered 10^7 T-cell-depleted bone marrow cells and 10^6 splenic CD5+ T cells. This clonotype was sampled from a female BALB/c mouse given C57BL/6 T cells with graft-versus-host disease after an allogeneic hematopoietic cell transplant. J is TRBJ1-6 and V is TRBV26; D call uncertain. TRBJ1-6 is designated an ORF whose function remains uncertain. The sequenced sample was gut tissue. CDR3 sequence reads: CASSPYSYNSPLYF. The covered CDR3 bases are TGTGCCAGCAGTCCTTATTCCTATAATTCGCCCCTCTAC.